Included here is one T cell receptor beta chain sequence, with context. This clonotype was counted ten times or more. Its cognate antigen has yet to be identified. One base away there is no much larger clone; base qualities are not given. The data belong to a study of T cells in Graves' hyperthyroidism and ophthalmopathy (dated 2019 in TCRdb). At the level of the whole study: Peripheral blood samples were taken at the time of initial diagnosis, prior to any treatment. To identify TCR V-J signatures that set the groups apart, the researchers used a discovery cohort of about a hundred patients, made up of fewer than 50 with Graves' ophthalmopathy and about 59 with stable Graves' hyperthyroidism. Whether ophthalmopathy could be predicted prospectively was tested in an independent validation cohort made up of approximately 19 hyperthyroidism patients plus 17 patients who later progressed to ophthalmopathy. The 95 to 100 discovery patients were divided at random into training and test sets in a 7:3 ratio. In addition, the study compared T-cell repertoires in thyroid tissue and in blood from a handful of Graves' hyperthyroidism patients. After sampling, hyperthyroidism patients received methimazole starting at 30 mg daily, and ophthalmopathy patients received high-dose intravenous methylprednisolone. TCR Vbeta CDR3 sequencing of 130 to 150 peripheral blood samples (roughly 43 ophthalmopathy, under 80 hyperthyroidism and approximately 17 progressor patients) is reported in the paper. Here is what the overall study found, with its caveats: Most expanded thyroid clonotypes (frequency above 0.001) were also detected in blood, suggesting blood repertoires may reflect thyroid immune responses. A 13 V-J signature model separated ophthalmopathy from stable hyperthyroidism, with approximately 87% sensitivity and roughly 84% specificity in cross-validation and 80%/75% in testing. No statistical method was used to fix the sample size in advance, and group allocation was not hidden from the investigators. In validation, the model predicted progression to ophthalmopathy with 55% to 71% sensitivity and 72.22% specificity, a median of roughly seven months before onset.

Ophthalmopathy patients had moderately to severely active disease, Clinical Activity Score of at least 3, NOSPECS grade of at least 4, and duration under 3 months. Patients with uncontrolled infections, other autoimmune diseases, pregnancy or lactation were excluded. Clinical symptoms, serum thyroxine and TRAb, thyroid ultrasound, and orbital computed tomography formed the basis for the diagnoses. Ficoll-Paque density gradient centrifugation was used to isolate PBMCs from around 10 ml of fresh peripheral blood. Total RNA was extracted with Trizol reagent, and quality was checked on an Agilent 2100 Bioanalyzer. The TCR beta CDR3 regions were amplified from RNA transcripts. The first round of RT-PCR for the TCR CDR3 was performed with the HTBI primer set and the Qiagen OneStep RT-PCR kit. Libraries were constructed in a second round of multiplex PCR, after which size selection and purification were carried out. Paired-end sequencing of the libraries was performed with 100 bp reads on an Illumina HiSeq2000. The study's own analysis went as follows. SOAPnuke was used to process the raw data, throwing out any read that contained adapters or uncalled bases, had a mean Phred below 15, or lacked an exact constant-primer or identifier match. COPE v1.2.5 was used to merge the high-quality paired reads, and each unique nucleotide sequence was defined as a clonotype. Clonotypes were aligned to IMGT TRBV, TRBD and TRBJ reference segments using MiTCR v1.1. Analysis was restricted to V-J combinations with a frequency above 0.0001, which covered about 99% of repertoires. A TCS score was defined as the ratio between F50 (clonal expansion) and ExV (chaos), using BLOSUM62-based TCRdist between CDR3 peptides within each V-J. Welch's t-statistics and random forest reduced 500 to 550 V-J features to 10 to 15, which were used in a naive Bayes classifier (R e1071). TCRdb redid the processing of the public reads, applying fastp at Q25 and MiXCR, and retained in-frame beta chains. Rows are unified per CDR3 protein, each entry keeping the most common DNA and genes. The V and J calls were not made by the authors but by TCRdb's processing. Present in this sample are under 350,000 distinct CDR3 sequences, more than 15% of which were seen just once. The ten largest clones add up to just over 55% of the sample.

The clonotype comes from a woman aged 60 to 75 with Graves' ophthalmopathy. Source material: blood.

This receptor carries the CDR3 CASRPQQGGYNEQFF. The sequenced DNA: TGTGCCAGCCGGCCTCAACAGGGAGGGTACAATGAGCAGTTCTTC. The chain employs TRBV28 and TRBJ2-1, with TRBD2 tentatively as D gene (7 bases match). Reading from cysteine to phenylalanine, the CDR3 counts 15 amino acids. The only DNA kept is the CDR3, 45 bases in frame from the first base. Trimming removed 8 bases from V and 4 bases from J, leaving 18 bases between the germline ends. CDR1 is given as MDHEN and CDR2 as SYDVKM, both from the germline V gene.